The 8 T cell receptor beta chains below were found in one sample sequenced in a study of shared clonotypes between healthy human individuals. Assay: immunoSEQ multiplex PCR; the TCRdb copy retains only in-frame clones and omits some. The repertoire holds 850,000 to 1,200,000 clones, with 75% as singletons. The sequenced sample consisted of memory CD4+ T cells sorted from blood. Specified subset: CD45RA-negative fraction. Source of these receptors: a man aged 18-30 years in good health.

The V gene is TRBV5-1, the J gene TRBJ2-1; D remains ambiguous. Trimming took 8 bases from V and 3 from J, leaving 9 bases between them. The CDR3 is made up of 12 amino acids. The V gene's germline CDR1 is SGHRS and CDR2 YFSETQ. CDR3 in amino acids: CASGEVYNEQFF. CDR3 in DNA: TGCGCCAGTGGCGAGGTCTACAATGAGCAGTTCTTC.

This clone is judged medium-sized. The chain links TRBV7-9 to TRBJ2-7, with 8 bases matching TRBD2. V lost 5 bases, J lost 6 bases, and 9 bases stayed unmatched. CDR1 and CDR2 (germline): SEHNR, FQNEAQ (reference sequence). The CDR3 extends over 14 amino acids. In DNA, the CDR3 is TGTGCCAGCAGCCCCCAAGCGGGAGCCGGCGAGCAGTACTTC. It yields the protein CASSPQAGAGEQYF.

V usage is TRBV6-5 and J usage is TRBJ2-3; D may be TRBD2 (5 bases). The CDR3 contains 16 residues. Germline loops: CDR1 MNHEY, CDR2 SVGAGI. Trimming cost V 4 bases and J 1 base, with 15 bases left between them. In DNA, the CDR3 is TGTGCCAGCAGTTCGGAGGCCTCCGCTGGCACAGATACGCAGTATTTT. Translated: CASSSEASAGTDTQYF.

The rearrangement links TRBV7-8 to TRBJ1-4; possible D gene TRBD1, 5 bases. V lost 1 base and J lost 12, with 15 bases in between. The CDR3 contains 14 residues. Germline V CDR1 and CDR2: SGHVS, FQNEAQ. The CDR3 protein is CASSLGGSRDELFF. The CDR3, as DNA: TGTGCCAGCAGCTTAGGGGGGAGCAGGGACGAACTGTTTTTT.

This clone was picked up one time. The chain has TRBV6-6 and TRBJ1-4; D might be TRBD1 (5 bases). Germline-derived CDR1 and CDR2 are MNHNY and SVGAGI (reference sequence). This CDR3 is 15 amino acids long. V was shortened by 5 bases and J by 5 bases, with 15 bases between the two germline ends. CDR3 protein: CASSLDSRWNEKLFF. The CDR3 DNA reads as TGTGCCAGCAGTCTAGACAGTCGTTGGAATGAAAAACTGTTTTTT.

The V call is TRBV9, the J call TRBJ1-6; no reliable D call. Deletions cut 6 bases from V and 5 bases from J, with 18 bases between. Germline CDR1 reads SGDLS; CDR2 reads YYNGEE. CDR3 length equals 16 residues. The CDR3 coding sequence is TGTGCCAGCAAGAGGGAGGGCCCCATGGATAATTCACCCCTCCACTTT. This gives the protein CASKREGPMDNSPLHF.

This clone has more than one count but fewer than ten. Within the sample, other DNA sequences also encode this same CDR3. The chain joins TRBV5-6 to TRBJ2-7; D is undetermined. V lost 3 bases, J lost 4 bases, and 5 bases lay in between. The CDR3 sequence is 11 residues long. Per germline, CDR1 SGHDT and CDR2 YYEEEE. CDR3 in DNA: TGTGCCAGCAGCTCGAAGTACGAGCAGTACTTC. It yields the protein CASSSKYEQYF.

This chain uses TRBV6-1 with TRBJ2-1; D may be TRBD1 (5 bases). The CDR3 runs to 14 residues. The V end lost 7 bases, the J end lost 5 bases, and 15 bases lay between the germline ends. Germline CDR1 reads MNHNS; CDR2 reads SASEGT. The CDR3 region has the DNA TGTGCCAGCACCGAAAGGGGCAGTCACAATGAGCAGTTCTTC. Translating gives CASTERGSHNEQFF.